These 3 T cell receptor beta chains came from one sample sequenced in a study of T cells in tuberculosis. The repertoire was sequenced with immunoSEQ multiplex PCR; TCRdb's copy has only in-frame clones and lacks some. The repertoire holds 61,000 or so clones, with 81% as singletons. After thawing and overnight rest, PBMC were stained with GMM-loaded CD1B tetramer, viability dye and anti-CD3 for sorting. C32 glucose monomycolate from Rhodococcus equi was loaded onto the CD1B tetramers. The sample taken for sequencing was CD1b-GMM tetramer-negative cells sorted from PBMCs. Receptor source: an adult woman with latent tuberculosis.

J is TRBJ2-7 and V is TRBV6-5; possibly TRBD1 for D (6 bases). CDR1 is MNHEY, CDR2 SVGAGI, per germline. The germline V and J ends were trimmed by 0 bases and 12 bases, with 18 bases remaining between them. The CDR3 covers 14 residues. The CDR3 coding sequence is TGTGCCAGCAGTTACTCGGGTCTGGGGACACTACCGTACTTC. It translates to CASSYSGLGTLPYF.

V usage is TRBV4-2 and J usage is TRBJ1-1; 9 positions match TRBD1. The CDR3 spans 15 residues. Germline trimming cut 8 bases from V and 4 bases from J; bases unmatched to any gene: 11. Germline V gives CDR1 LGHNA, CDR2 YNFKEQ. The CDR3 region has the DNA TGTGCCAGCGCCCGGGACAGGGCGGTGGGCACTGAAGCTTTCTTT. It is translated as CASARDRAVGTEAFF.

The V gene is TRBV18, the J gene TRBJ1-2; the match to TRBD1 covers 7 bases. This CDR3 has 14 residues. In germline, CDR1 is KGHSH, CDR2 LQKENI. Trimming took 5 bases from V and 0 from J; bases not matched to a gene: 3. The CDR3 protein is CASSSQGTNYGYTF. The CDR3 coding sequence is TGTGCCAGCTCATCACAGGGGACTAACTATGGCTACACCTTC.